The 29 T cell receptor beta chains below come from one sample, sequenced in a study of blood T cell repertoires in COVID-19. Clones were sequenced by immunoSEQ multiplex PCR, and TCRdb holds only the in-frame ones, with some missing. The sample contains about 39,000 clones, about 82% of which appear only once. Sequencing used peripheral blood. Every receptor here comes from a man aged 55 to 69 in a cohort sampled during active COVID-19.

This clone was seen only once. The rearrangement joins TRBV10-3 to TRBJ2-3; no clear D gene. The V end lost 3 bases, the J end lost 2 bases, and 9 bases lay between the germline ends. The CDR3 has 14 residues. CDR1 is ENHRY, CDR2 SYGVKD, per germline. The CDR3 here is CAISDRSFTDTQYF. The CDR3 bases are TGTGCCATCAGTGACAGATCGTTCACAGATACGCAGTATTTT.

This clone was seen a handful of times. The gene calls are TRBV9 and TRBJ1-2, with TRBD1 as a possible D gene (5 bases). The V gene lost 6 bases and the J gene lost 0 bases, with 12 bases spanning the gap. Per the germline V gene, CDR1 is SGDLS and CDR2 is YYNGEE. This CDR3 contains 14 residues. CDR3 residues: CASTRVGANYGYTF. The CDR3 DNA sequence: TGTGCCAGCACCCGGGTAGGGGCTAACTATGGCTACACCTTC. The variable domain in full, with the rest retrieved from reference TRBV9 and TRBJ1-2, is DSGVTQTPKHLITATGQRVTLRCSPRSGDLSVYWYQQSLDQGLQFLIQYYNGEERAKGNILERFSAQQFPDLHSELNLSSLELGDSALYFCASTRVGANYGYTFGSGTRLTVV.

V usage is TRBV15 and J usage is TRBJ2-2, with D possibly matching TRBD2 (6 bases). The V end was cut by 6 bases, the J end by 2 bases, with 13 bases between. The CDR3 covers 15 residues. The germline CDR1 and CDR2 sequences are LNHNV and YYDKDF (reference sequence). CDR3 amino acids: CATRYQGGNTGELFF. CDR3 bases: TGTGCCACCAGGTACCAGGGAGGAAACACCGGGGAGCTGTTTTTT.

This chain connects TRBV7-9 to TRBJ2-7; 9 bases align to TRBD1. V shed 7 bases and J 4 bases; nucleotides not matched to a gene: 5. This CDR3 is 13 amino acids long. Germline CDR1 reads SEHNR; CDR2 reads FQNEAQ (reference sequence). In nucleotides, the CDR3 is TGTGCCAGCAACTGGGGACAGGGTTACGAGCAGTACTTC. This encodes CASNWGQGYEQYF.

This CDR3 is CASSRPGTPSGGNYGYTF. CDR3 nucleotide sequence: TGTGCCAGCAGTCGTCCCGGGACTCCCAGCGGGGGTAACTATGGCTACACCTTC. The chain employs TRBV6-6 and TRBJ1-2, with D possibly matching TRBD1 (5 bases). V was cut by 5 bases and J by 1 base, with 23 bases left in between. Germline assignment: CDR1 MNHNY and CDR2 SVGAGI (reference sequence). This CDR3 is 18 amino acids long.

The genes are TRBV28 and TRBJ2-7; D not resolved. The CDR3 sequence is 12 residues long. CDR1 and CDR2 from the germline V gene are MDHEN and SYDVKM. With 6 bases removed from V and 4 bases from J, the gap between germline ends came to 10 bases. The CDR3 here is CASSDWKYEQYF. CDR3 DNA: TGTGCCAGCAGCGACTGGAAGTACGAGCAGTACTTC.

The chain uses TRBV11-2 and TRBJ2-2, with a possible D match to TRBD1 (6 bases). V dropped 5 bases and J dropped 5 bases, with 15 bases sitting between them. CDR1 and CDR2 from the germline V gene are SGHAT and FQNNGV. The CDR3 is made up of 15 amino acids. This CDR3 reads CASSLPPRGTGELFF. The CDR3 nucleotides are TGTGCCAGCAGCCTCCCCCCCAGGGGTACCGGGGAGCTGTTTTTT.

The chain couples TRBV6-5 to TRBJ2-7, with 10 bases aligning to TRBD1. The CDR3 extends over 16 amino acids. V shed 0 bases and J 5 bases; nucleotides not matched to a gene: 7. Germline lookup yields CDR1 MNHEY and CDR2 SVGAGI. Here the CDR3 reads CASSYSIGTGVHEQYF. The CDR3 coding sequence is TGTGCCAGCAGTTACTCGATTGGGACAGGGGTCCACGAGCAGTACTTC.

This rearrangement joins TRBV7-8 to TRBJ1-6, with 9 bases lining up with TRBD1. The CDR3 length is 18 residues. Trimming took 5 bases from V and 7 from J; bases not matched to a gene: 15. Per the germline V gene, CDR1 is SGHVS and CDR2 is FQNEAQ. The CDR3 sequence: CASSGPGTGSLDNSPLHF. In DNA form, the CDR3 reads TGTGCCAGCAGCGGTCCCGGGACAGGGTCGTTAGACAATTCACCCCTCCACTTT.

The J gene is TRBJ2-3, the V gene TRBV30, with 14 bases matching TRBD2. Per germline, CDR1 GTSNPN and CDR2 SVGIG (reference sequence). After removal of 5 bases from V and 6 bases from J, the junction contained 4 bases not matched to a gene. This CDR3 has 14 amino acids. The CDR3 bases are TGTGCCTGGGGACTAGCGGGGGGTCTGGATACGCAGTATTTT. It is translated as CAWGLAGGLDTQYF.

The chain carries TRBV19 and TRBJ1-1; tentative D call: TRBD1 (5 bases). V lost 3 bases and J lost 5, with 16 bases in between. The CDR3 runs to 15 residues. Per germline, CDR1 LNHDA and CDR2 SQIVND (reference sequence). The CDR3 bases are TGTGCCAGTAGTATGGGGCGCGGCCGGTGGACTGAAGCTTTCTTT. Amino acids: CASSMGRGRWTEAFF.

About this clone: Mismatch with germline at one junction end may stem from a read error. The V call is TRBV11-2, the J call TRBJ2-7; TRBD2 aligns across 8 bases. The CDR3 length is 11 residues. Germline assignment: CDR1 SGHAT and CDR2 FQNNGV. The chain's CDR3 is CASSSTSGVLF. CDR3 DNA: TGTGCCAGCAGCTCAACTAGCGGAGTTCTCTTC.

The chain uses TRBV6-5 and TRBJ2-7; D remains ambiguous. Germline CDR1 is MNHEY and CDR2 is SVGAGI. Deletions cut 8 bases from V and 2 bases from J, with 13 bases between. This CDR3 has 13 residues. The CDR3 sequence is CASQRSNAYEQYF. CDR3 bases: TGTGCCAGCCAGAGGTCGAACGCCTACGAGCAGTACTTC.

The V gene is TRBV29-1, the J gene TRBJ2-1, with TRBD2 matching over 9 bases. The CDR3 contains 14 residues. From germline, CDR1 is SQVTM and CDR2 ANQGSEA. V trimming: 6 bases; J trimming: 6 bases; junction bases outside the gene matches: 9. The CDR3 protein is CSVGGGLASNEQFF. The CDR3 coding sequence is TGCAGCGTGGGGGGGGGACTAGCATCCAATGAGCAGTTCTTC.

The chain couples TRBV7-8 to TRBJ1-2; D unresolved. Germline lookup yields CDR1 SGHVS and CDR2 FQNEAQ. The CDR3 has 14 residues. V was clipped by 0 bases and J by 8 bases, with 13 bases between them. CDR3 in DNA: TGTGCCAGCAGCTTAGCGGGCGCTATGGTCGGCTACACCTTC. This translates into CASSLAGAMVGYTF.

This rearrangement joins TRBV28 to TRBJ1-6, with TRBD1 identical over 9 bases. The CDR3 has 15 residues. The junction had 7 bases not matched to a gene; V was cut back by 7 bases and J by 6 bases. The V gene's germline CDR1 is MDHEN and CDR2 SYDVKM. CDR3 in DNA: TGTGCCAGCACCACCCGGGACAGGGCTAATTCACCCCTCCACTTT. Its protein product is CASTTRDRANSPLHF.

This rearrangement joins TRBV27 to TRBJ1-6; D might be TRBD1 (6 bases). CDR1 is MNHEY and CDR2 is SMNVEV in the germline V gene (reference sequence). The CDR3 loop spans 16 amino acids. Trimming took 6 bases from V and 9 from J, leaving 21 bases between them. This CDR3 reads CASSPQGGGIGSPLHF. The CDR3 coding sequence is TGTGCCAGCAGCCCCCAAGGGGGAGGGATAGGTTCACCCCTCCACTTT.

J is TRBJ2-1 and V is TRBV9, with TRBD2 matching over 8 bases. Germline V gene lookup returns CDR1 SGDLS and CDR2 YYNGEE. CDR3 length: 16 residues. V was pared by 0 bases and J by 7 bases, with 9 bases of the junction left unmatched. This CDR3 reads CASSVGGSGSRNEQFF. DNA for the CDR3: TGTGCCAGCAGCGTAGGGGGAAGCGGGAGTCGAAATGAGCAGTTCTTC.

CDR3 protein: CSVEQGAVEQFF. In nucleotides, the CDR3 is TGCAGCGTTGAACAGGGGGCGGTTGAGCAGTTCTTC. The chain recombines TRBV29-1 with TRBJ2-1; 8 bases line up with TRBD1. The CDR3 is 12 residues long. The V segment lost 2 bases and the J segment 9 bases; nucleotides outside the gene matches: 3. Germline CDR1 reads SQVTM; CDR2 reads ANQGSEA.

The gene calls are TRBV1 and TRBJ1-1. TRBV1 is reported as a pseudogene. The CDR3 loop spans 15 amino acids. The CDR3 coding sequence is TGCACCAGCAGCCGAACGCCCGAGGTTGGGACTGAAGCTTTCTTT. Amino acid sequence: CTSSRTPEVGTEAFF.

The V call is TRBV10-3, the J call TRBJ2-7, with D perhaps matching TRBD1 (5 bases). The V gene lost 2 bases and the J gene lost 6 bases, with 17 bases spanning the gap. Germline V CDR1 and CDR2: ENHRY, SYGVKD. This CDR3 has 15 amino acids. The CDR3: CAISEPIRGLGEQYF. In DNA form, the CDR3 reads TGTGCCATCAGTGAGCCGATAAGGGGCCTCGGCGAGCAGTACTTC.

In this sample, this clone turned up a few times. The CDR3 bases are TGTGCCAGCAGTTTATGGAGGGGGCAGGATCAGCCCCAGCATTTT. Translating gives CASSLWRGQDQPQHF. The gene calls are TRBV27 and TRBJ1-5; 7 bases map to TRBD1. The CDR3 consists of 15 residues. The germline V gene has CDR1 MNHEY and CDR2 SMNVEV (reference sequence). With 1 base clipped from V and 5 bases from J, the junction kept 5 bases outside the gene matches.

This chain connects TRBV28 to TRBJ2-7; D possibly corresponds to TRBD1 (6 bases). Deletions cut 4 bases from V and 6 bases from J, with 16 bases between. The CDR3 sequence is 14 residues long. The V gene's germline CDR1 is MDHEN and CDR2 SYDVKM. In DNA, the CDR3 is TGTGCCAGCAGTTCCCCTACAGGGTGGGCCGAGCAGTACTTC. Its translation is CASSSPTGWAEQYF.

The V and J genes are TRBV4-1 and TRBJ1-6, with a weak D call TRBD1 (5 bases). V was pared by 5 bases and J by 9 bases, with 20 bases between. This CDR3 has 16 amino acids. The germline CDR1 and CDR2 sequences are MGHRA and YSYEKL. CDR3 nucleotide sequence: TGCGCCAGCAGCTCCGACGCAGGAGGGGTGAGTTCACCCCTCCACTTT. The encoded protein is CASSSDAGGVSSPLHF.

This sequence joins TRBV9 and TRBJ1-1; weak D call: TRBD1 (5 bases). CDR1 is SGDLS and CDR2 is YYNGEE in the germline V gene. The V gene lost 3 bases and the J gene lost 0 bases, with 15 bases spanning the gap. CDR3 size: 16 residues. The CDR3: CASSAQEGYMNTEAFF. Here the CDR3 DNA reads TGTGCCAGCAGCGCCCAGGAGGGGTACATGAACACTGAAGCTTTCTTT. The full variable domain, in which reference TRBV9 and TRBJ1-1 provide the parts outside the CDR3, is DSGVTQTPKHLITATGQRVTLRCSPRSGDLSVYWYQQSLDQGLQFLIQYYNGEERAKGNILERFSAQQFPDLHSELNLSSLELGDSALYFCASSAQEGYMNTEAFFGQGTRLTVV.

This clone was observed a few times. This chain's CDR3 is CAWSPERGEQYF. In nucleotides, the CDR3 is TGTGCCTGGAGTCCCGAAAGGGGCGAGCAGTACTTC. The chain uses TRBV30 and TRBJ2-7; a weak D match, TRBD1 (5 bases). Germline values: CDR1 GTSNPN, CDR2 SVGIG (reference sequence). V dropped 2 bases and J dropped 6 bases, with 11 bases sitting between them. The CDR3 has 12 residues.

V gene TRBV28 combines with J gene TRBJ1-4; possible D gene TRBD1, 6 bases. Germline-derived CDR1 and CDR2 are MDHEN and SYDVKM. This CDR3 is built from 12 residues. V was pared by 6 bases and J by 14 bases, with 16 bases between. The CDR3 region has the DNA TGTGCCAGCAGGGCCGGGACAAGGCACCTGTTTTTT. Encoded protein: CASRAGTRHLFF.

The genes are TRBV19 and TRBJ2-3, with 10 positions matching TRBD2. The CDR3 sequence is 17 residues long. CDR1 LNHDA and CDR2 SQIVND come from the germline V gene (reference sequence). V gave up 6 bases and J gave up 2 bases; unmatched junction bases: 11. CDR3 sequence: CASSPGGLAGVTDTQYF. The CDR3 nucleotides read TGTGCCAGTAGCCCCGGGGGCCTAGCGGGGGTCACAGATACGCAGTATTTT. Supplemented by reference TRBV19 and TRBJ2-3, the full variable domain reads DGGITQSPKYLFRKEGQNVTLSCEQNLNHDAMYWYRQDPGQGLRLIYYSQIVNDFQKGDIAEGYSVSREKKESFPLTVTSAQKNPTAFYLCASSPGGLAGVTDTQYFGPGTRLTVL.

The chain combines TRBV7-9 with TRBJ2-7, with D possibly matching TRBD1 (6 bases). Trimming stripped 5 bases from V and 1 base from J, with 15 bases between. The germline V gene has CDR1 SEHNR and CDR2 FQNEAQ (reference sequence). The CDR3 is 15 amino acids. Here the CDR3 DNA reads TGTGCCAGCAGCGATACAGGGCCCTCATCCTACGAGCAGTACTTC. As protein: CASSDTGPSSYEQYF.